This T cell receptor (beta chain) emerged from a study of OX40 agonist ivuxolimab in advanced cancers. Study-level background: Under the entry rules, prior anti-PD-1, anti-PD-L1 or anti-CTLA-4 therapy was allowed, and roughly 43% had some. Three partial responders included one hepatocellular carcinoma patient and two cutaneous melanoma patients.

Trimming left V 5 bases short and J 0 bases short, with 11 bases between. The germline CDR1 and CDR2 sequences are MNHEY and SMNVEV (reference sequence). This CDR3 region has 15 residues. Samples of blood were obtained at baseline, on cycle 4 day 1, and on cycle 7 day 1. Regarding this clone: Its antigen remains unidentified.

Using immunoSEQ multiplex PCR, the repertoire was profiled, and TCRdb retains in-frame clones only, with some absent. The sample contains tens of thousands of clones, 83% of which appear only once. Whole-study findings and limits: Clonal expansion among partial responders at 0.1-3.0 mg/kg ranked near the lowest.

Material: CD4+ or CD8+ T cells sorted from blood, obtained in a trial of the OX40 agonist ivuxolimab. The gene calls are TRBV27 and TRBJ1-5; D gene ambiguous. The receptor's source is an adult with an advanced solid tumor such as melanoma, head and neck, liver or kidney cancer. The CDR3 DNA is TGTGCCAGCAGTGCTACGGGATATAGCAATCAGCCCCAGCATTTT. Its protein product is CASSATGYSNQPQHF.